This T cell receptor (beta chain) was observed in a study of blood T cell repertoires in COVID-19. TCRdb's table, derived via immunoSEQ multiplex PCR, lists solely in-frame clones and lacks some. The table records more than 150,000 clones, approximately 84% of them present only once. CDR3 size: 11 residues. Trimming took off 2 bases at V and 10 bases at J, with 6 bases between the two ends. Germline V gene data show CDR1 as LGHDT and CDR2 as YNNKEL (reference sequence). The chain links TRBV3-1 (or the pseudogene TRBV3-2) to TRBJ2-1, with D possibly being TRBD2 (5 bases). This sequence was found in a human donor in a cohort sampled during active COVID-19. Sequences were obtained from peripheral blood. The CDR3 is CASSQRGEQFF. The CDR3 nucleotides read TGTGCCAGCAGCCAAAGAGGGGAGCAGTTCTTC.